This note documents a single TCR beta chain sequence. Source study methods: Cell counts per sample came from amplifying reference gene primers. This table comes from immunoSEQ multiplex PCR, and its TCRdb copy is limited to in-frame clones, with some not included. From that table come the V and J calls and clone size; the DNA was used to work out D and trimming. The sample comprises approximately 300,000 clones, 87% of which are singletons, and approximately 5% rests with the top ten. Which cohort a participant joined came from the clinical history participants gave. Cohort 3 recovered donors had two negative PCRs, clearance, or symptom resolution. The germline gives CDR1 LGHDT, CDR2 YNNKEL (reference sequence). This CDR3 spans 15 amino acids. J gave up 13 bases and V 4 bases, and 12 bases lay outside the gene matches. This record belongs to a study of blood T cell repertoires in COVID-19.

The sample consisted of PBMCs or T cells enriched from blood (not recorded which). The source of this sequence is a woman aged 25 to 45 who had recovered from COVID-19. The chain recombines TRBV3-1 (or the pseudogene TRBV3-2) with TRBJ1-6; 8 bases are shared with TRBD1. The CDR3 DNA is TGTGCCAGCAGCCCGGCCGGACAGGGTTTGGTCCCCCTCCACTTT. Translating gives CASSPAGQGLVPLHF.